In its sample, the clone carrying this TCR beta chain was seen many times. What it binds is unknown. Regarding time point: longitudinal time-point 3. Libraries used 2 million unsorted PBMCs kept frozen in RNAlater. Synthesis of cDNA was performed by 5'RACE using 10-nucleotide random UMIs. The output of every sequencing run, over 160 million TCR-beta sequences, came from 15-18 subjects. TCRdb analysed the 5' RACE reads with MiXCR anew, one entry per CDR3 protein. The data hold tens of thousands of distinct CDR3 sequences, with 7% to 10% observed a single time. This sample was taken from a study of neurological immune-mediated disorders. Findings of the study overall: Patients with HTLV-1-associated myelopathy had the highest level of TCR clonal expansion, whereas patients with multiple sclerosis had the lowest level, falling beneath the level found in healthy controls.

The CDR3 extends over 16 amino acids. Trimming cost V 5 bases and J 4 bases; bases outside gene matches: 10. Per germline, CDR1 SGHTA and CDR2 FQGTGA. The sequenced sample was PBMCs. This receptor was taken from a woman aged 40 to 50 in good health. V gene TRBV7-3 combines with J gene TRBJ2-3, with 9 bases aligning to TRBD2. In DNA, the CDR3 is TGTGCCAGCAGCCAGGTGTTAGCGGGAGTGGCAGATACGCAGTATTTT. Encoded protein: CASSQVLAGVADTQYF.